This T cell receptor (beta chain) was retrieved from a study of PD-1 blockade in classical Hodgkin lymphoma. TCRdb's table, derived via immunoSEQ multiplex PCR, lists solely in-frame clones and lacks some. The table has around 26,000 clones, 69% seen once. No patient escaped relapse after autologous stem cell transplantation, and brentuximab vedotin exposure varied. The table lists this clone with a few counts. Trimming took 4 bases from V and 4 from J, leaving 5 bases between them. Germline V CDR1 and CDR2: SGDLS, YYNGEE. CDR3 length: 12 amino acids. The input for sequencing was peripheral blood mononuclear cells (PBMCs), taken at baseline. This sequence was found in a human donor with classical Hodgkin lymphoma. This chain links TRBV9 with TRBJ2-2; D gene uncertain. The CDR3 reads CASSPSTGELFF. Here the CDR3 DNA reads TGTGCCAGCAGCCCCAGCACCGGGGAGCTGTTTTTT.